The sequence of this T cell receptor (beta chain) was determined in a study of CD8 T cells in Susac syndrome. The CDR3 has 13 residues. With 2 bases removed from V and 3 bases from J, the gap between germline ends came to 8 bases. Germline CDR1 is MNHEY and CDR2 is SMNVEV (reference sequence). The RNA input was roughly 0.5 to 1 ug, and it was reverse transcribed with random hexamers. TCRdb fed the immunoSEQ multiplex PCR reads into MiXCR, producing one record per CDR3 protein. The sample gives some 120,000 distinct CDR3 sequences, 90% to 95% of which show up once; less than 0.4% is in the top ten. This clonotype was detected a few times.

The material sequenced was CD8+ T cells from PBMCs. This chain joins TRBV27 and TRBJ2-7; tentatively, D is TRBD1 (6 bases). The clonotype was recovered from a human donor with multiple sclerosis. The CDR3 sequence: CASSLTRGYEQYF. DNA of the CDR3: TGTGCCAGCAGTTTAACCAGGGGCTACGAGCAGTACTTC.